These 26 T cell receptor beta chains came from one sample sequenced in a study of CD8 T cells in ankylosing spondylitis. MiXCR was run by TCRdb on the 5' RACE reads, yielding one entry per CDR3 protein. The profile shows roughly 250,000 distinct CDR3 sequences, over 9.5% of them singletons. The specimen sequenced was blood, either unsorted or a sorted T cell fraction (not recorded which). The receptor set was obtained from a male donor with ankylosing spondylitis or in good health (not recorded which).

Many counts were recorded for this clonotype. This chain joins TRBV6-6 and TRBJ1-2; no firm D call. CDR1 and CDR2 (germline): MNHNY, SVGAGI (reference sequence). The CDR3 covers 12 residues. Trimming shortened V by 6 bases and J by 4 bases, and 9 bases separated the two germline ends. The CDR3 DNA sequence: TGTGCCAGCAGGCCGTTGGGCTATGGCTACACCTTC. Amino acid sequence: CASRPLGYGYTF.

This clonotype was picked up many times. The chain has TRBV20-1 and TRBJ2-3, with D hard to call. Trimming took off 6 bases at V and 4 bases at J, with 5 bases between the two ends. Germline CDR1 DFQATT, CDR2 SNEGSKA (reference sequence). The CDR3 has 10 residues. The CDR3 region is CSATPDTQYF. The CDR3 nucleotides read TGCAGTGCCACCCCAGATACGCAGTATTTT.

This clonotype was detected ten times or more. The CDR3 DNA reads as TGTGCCAGCAGCCAAGATAGAAATCGCGCCTCTGAAAAACTGTTTTTT. Protein product: CASSQDRNRASEKLFF. V gene TRBV4-2 combines with J gene TRBJ1-4; no clear D gene. The CDR3 is made up of 16 amino acids. Germline V gene sequence: CDR1 LGHNA, CDR2 YNFKEQ. V was pared by 0 bases and J by 7 bases, with 15 bases between.

This clonotype was detected ten times or more. V is TRBV7-2 and J is TRBJ2-7, with TRBD2 as a possible D gene (5 bases). V was cut by 5 bases and J by 0 bases, with 14 bases left in between. Germline V gives CDR1 SGHTA, CDR2 FQGNSA. This CDR3 is built from 15 residues. CDR3 DNA sequence: TGTGCCAGCAGCCGCATTAGCGTCATCTCCTACGAGCAGTACTTC. As protein: CASSRISVISYEQYF.

This clonotype appeared many times. The V gene is TRBV7-7, the J gene TRBJ2-5, with D possibly TRBD1 on 5 matching bases. The CDR3 is 14 residues long. The V end lost 5 bases, the J end lost 0 bases, and 10 bases lay between the germline ends. Germline values: CDR1 SSHAT, CDR2 FNYEAQ (reference sequence). The CDR3 coding sequence is TGTGCCAGCAGCCGGCAGACAGACCAAGAGACCCAGTACTTC. This translates into CASSRQTDQETQYF.

This clonotype was recorded at least ten times. This chain joins TRBV9 and TRBJ1-2, with D perhaps matching TRBD1 (5 bases). Germline CDR1 reads SGDLS; CDR2 reads YYNGEE. The V end lost 4 bases, the J end lost 5 bases, and 12 bases lay between the germline ends. The length of the CDR3 is 13 residues. As DNA, the CDR3 is TGTGCCAGCAGCTCCCGAGGGACTTATGGCTACACCTTC. Translating it yields CASSSRGTYGYTF.

This clonotype was counted ten times or more. The chain is built from TRBV25-1 and TRBJ1-2; a weak D match, TRBD1 (5 bases). Trimming took off 4 bases at V and 5 bases at J, with 14 bases between the two ends. This CDR3 has 14 amino acids. From germline, CDR1 is MGHDK and CDR2 SYGVNS. CDR3 nucleotide sequence: TGTGCCAGCAGTGCGGGATGGCAGGGATATGGCTACACCTTC. Protein: CASSAGWQGYGYTF.

This clonotype was detected ten times or more. The chain employs TRBV10-3 and TRBJ2-5, with D possibly matching TRBD2 (5 bases). The CDR3 sequence is 13 residues long. In germline, CDR1 is ENHRY, CDR2 SYGVKD. Trimming shortened V by 4 bases and J by 1 base, and 7 bases separated the two germline ends. CDR3 sequence reads: CAISGGVQETQYF. CDR3 nucleotide sequence: TGTGCCATCAGTGGGGGAGTCCAAGAGACCCAGTACTTC.

The table lists this clonotype with many counts. The rearrangement uses TRBV4-2 and TRBJ2-6; D unclear. The CDR3 contains 16 residues. The germline CDR1 and CDR2 sequences are LGHNA and YNFKEQ. Deletions cut 1 base from V and 0 bases from J, with 7 bases between. The CDR3 here is CASSQGRGSGANVLTF. The CDR3 DNA reads TGTGCCAGCAGCCAAGGGCGCGGCTCTGGGGCCAACGTCCTGACTTTC.

This clonotype showed up just a few times. The germline gene is not matched at one end of the junction; a read error may be the cause. The rearrangement uses TRBV20-1 and TRBJ1-6; TRBD1 matches 7 bases. The CDR3 totals 17 residues. CDR1 and CDR2 (germline): DFQATT, SNEGSKA (reference sequence). The CDR3 loop is CCARDSTGNSYNSPLHF. As DNA, the CDR3 is TGCTGTGCTAGAGACTCGACAGGGAACTCCTATAATTCACCCCTCCACTTT.

The chain combines TRBV30 with TRBJ2-2, with TRBD2 matching over 7 bases. The CDR3 loop spans 15 amino acids. The germline V gene encodes CDR1 GTSNPN and CDR2 SVGIG (reference sequence). The junction had 5 bases not matched to a gene; V was cut back by 3 bases and J by 1 base. This CDR3 is CAWSRLAMNTGELFF. The CDR3 DNA is TGTGCCTGGAGCCGACTAGCTATGAACACCGGGGAGCTGTTTTTT.

The J gene is TRBJ2-1, the V gene TRBV10-1, with a weak D call TRBD1 (6 bases). Germline loops: CDR1 WNHNN, CDR2 SYGVQD (reference sequence). The CDR3 spans 16 residues. V was trimmed by 6 bases and J by 6 bases, leaving 21 bases between them. The CDR3 DNA sequence: TGCGCCAGCAGCGAACACACAGGGAATGAGGGCAATGAGCAGTTCTTC. Its protein is CASSEHTGNEGNEQFF.

This clonotype was seen repeatedly, ten times or more. This rearrangement joins TRBV5-1 to TRBJ2-1, with 7 bases fitting TRBD2. In germline, CDR1 is SGHRS, CDR2 YFSETQ. The CDR3 extends over 17 amino acids. After removal of 5 bases from V and 0 bases from J, the junction contained 11 bases not matched to a gene. The CDR3 DNA sequence: TGCGCCAGCAGAACGTCGACGGGGGACTACTCCTACAATGAGCAGTTCTTC. Translated, it gives CASRTSTGDYSYNEQFF.

This clonotype was picked up many times. The chain uses TRBV28 and TRBJ2-3; D is unclear. V was pared by 5 bases and J by 6 bases, with 6 bases between. Germline lookup yields CDR1 MDHEN and CDR2 SYDVKM. The CDR3 covers 11 residues. CDR3 DNA sequence: TGTGCCAGCAGTCAGCCCGATACGCAGTATTTT. It translates to CASSQPDTQYF.

In this sample, this clonotype turned up many times. The chain has TRBV7-6 and TRBJ2-2; D is unresolved. The CDR3 sequence is 14 residues long. Germline-derived CDR1 and CDR2 are SGHVS and FNYEAQ. CDR3 protein: CASRRLLNTGELFF. CDR3 DNA: TGTGCTTCCCGGCGGCTCCTGAACACCGGGGAGCTGTTTTTT.

There are many counts of this clonotype. This chain links TRBV10-3 with TRBJ2-1; D is unclear. The CDR3 extends over 14 amino acids. Trimming cost V 6 bases and J 6 bases, with 15 bases left between them. Germline V gene data show CDR1 as ENHRY and CDR2 as SYGVKD. CDR3 amino acids: CAIRSVGLGNEQFF. CDR3 in DNA: TGTGCCATCAGGTCGGTTGGATTGGGCAATGAGCAGTTCTTC.

This clonotype came up many times. The chain links TRBV5-1 to TRBJ1-4; D not resolved. V lost 5 bases and J lost 7, with 12 bases in between. This CDR3 is built from 13 residues. Germline-derived CDR1 and CDR2 are SGHRS and YFSETQ. CDR3 nucleotides: TGCGCCAGCAGAGGAACCGCCGGTGAAAAACTGTTTTTT. It encodes CASRGTAGEKLFF.

This clonotype was picked up a small number of times. The V call is TRBV4-1, the J call TRBJ1-1; D is undetermined. Looked up from germline, CDR1 is MGHRA and CDR2 is YSYEKL. The CDR3 has 15 residues. V was shortened by 4 bases and J by 1 base, with 13 bases between the two germline ends. This CDR3 reads CASSPGDTRNTEAFF. CDR3 nucleotides: TGCGCCAGCAGCCCTGGAGACACACGGAACACTGAAGCTTTCTTT.

This clonotype was counted a few times. The chain recombines TRBV6-5 with TRBJ1-2; D not certain. V lost 5 bases to trimming and J lost 4 bases, with 14 bases between them. The CDR3 runs 14 residues. The germline V gene encodes CDR1 MNHEY and CDR2 SVGAGI. The CDR3 loop is CASSPLALAYGYTF. As DNA, the CDR3 is TGTGCCAGCAGTCCCTTGGCCCTCGCCTATGGCTACACCTTC.

This clonotype was seen repeatedly, ten times or more. J is TRBJ2-1 and V is TRBV20-1, with 8 nucleotides matching TRBD2. This CDR3 has 14 residues. V shed 6 bases, J shed 7 bases, and the junction held 11 bases outside the gene matches. CDR1 and CDR2 (germline): DFQATT, SNEGSKA (reference sequence). This CDR3 reads CSATALAGKNEQFF. The CDR3 coding sequence is TGCAGTGCCACCGCATTAGCGGGAAAAAATGAGCAGTTCTTC.

This clonotype came up many times. The gene calls are TRBV7-8 and TRBJ1-2, with no clear D. Germline V CDR1 and CDR2: SGHVS, FQNEAQ. The CDR3 extends over 16 amino acids. V lost 0 bases, J lost 6 bases, and 17 bases lay in between. For the CDR3, the DNA is TGTGCCAGCAGCTTAGCTCCCAGTGTGGTTTATGATGGCTACACCTTC. Protein product: CASSLAPSVVYDGYTF. Variable domain in full (rest from reference TRBV7-8 and TRBJ1-2): GAGVSQSPRYKVAKRGQDVALRCDPISGHVSLFWYQQALGQGPEFLTYFQNEAQLDKSGLPSDRFFAERPEGSVSTLKIQRTQQEDSAVYLCASSLAPSVVYDGYTFGSGTRLTVV.

The chain has TRBV27 and TRBJ1-2; D is perhaps TRBD1 (5 bases). Germline CDR1 and CDR2: MNHEY and SMNVEV (reference sequence). The CDR3 covers 14 residues. V lost 4 bases, J lost 0 bases, and 9 bases lay in between. The CDR3: CASSSGATNYGYTF. CDR3 sequence (DNA): TGTGCCAGCAGTTCCGGGGCGACTAACTATGGCTACACCTTC.

This clonotype was found many times. The rearrangement uses TRBV12-3 or TRBV12-4 and TRBJ2-5; 7 bases map to TRBD2. The CDR3 is 14 residues long. Losses at the gene ends were 4 bases for V and 3 bases for J; bases not matched to a gene: 5. CDR3 residues: CASSSGGRKETQYF. The CDR3 coding sequence is TGTGCCAGCAGTTCGGGCGGGAGAAAAGAGACCCAGTACTTC.

This chain uses TRBV20-1 with TRBJ2-7; 7 bases line up with TRBD1. The CDR3 runs 18 residues. With V trimmed by 0 bases and J by 4 bases, 18 bases remained unmatched. Germline CDR1 is DFQATT and CDR2 is SNEGSKA (reference sequence). The CDR3 DNA reads as TGCAGTGCTAGAGAATTAGGGGGCGAGCGGCGGCCGGGGTACGAGCAGTACTTC. Encoded protein: CSARELGGERRPGYEQYF.

This clonotype was counted ten times or more. The conserved phenylalanine or tryptophan normally closing the CDR3 is absent here, so this likely arose from a read error. The limits of the CDR3 on the DNA are not certain, so only TCRdb's listed CDR3 is given. The gene calls are TRBV12-3 or TRBV12-4 and TRBJ2-3; the table's D gene call, TRBD1, was not cross checked with the DNA. The CDR3 length is 12 residues, termini included. The chain's CDR3 is CASTIGTGAPKL.

In this sample, this clonotype turned up many times. The rearrangement joins TRBV7-9 to TRBJ1-2; a weak D match, TRBD1 (5 bases). The germline V and J ends were trimmed by 1 base and 0 bases, with 15 bases remaining between them. Germline V CDR1 and CDR2: SEHNR, FQNEAQ (reference sequence). This CDR3 has 17 amino acids. CDR3 DNA: TGTGCCAGCAGCTTAGGGACACCCATAACTTCTAACTATGGCTACACCTTC. Translation: CASSLGTPITSNYGYTF. The full variable domain, its missing parts supplied by reference TRBV7-9 and TRBJ1-2, is DTGVSQNPRHKITKRGQNVTFRCDPISEHNRLYWYRQTLGQGPEFLTYFQNEAQLEKSRLLSDRFSAERPKGSFSTLEIQRTEQGDSAMYLCASSLGTPITSNYGYTFGSGTRLTVV.